A selection of T cell receptor beta chains follows, all from one sample in a study of T-cell memory formation after mild COVID-19. TCRdb re-derived calls from the 5' RACE reads in MiXCR, one entry per CDR3 protein. The data contain 470,000 or so distinct CDR3 sequences, roughly 18% of them seen just once; the ten biggest clones take up around an eighth. The source material was PBMCs or a T cell subset sorted from them (not recorded which). The receptors derive from an adult woman who had mild COVID-19 (a few samples of this study predate the infection). Cell type and time point are not known. Each CDR3 is given with its conserved first and last residue. The D gene is left open where the match is weak. Some rows mark clone size as missing; the rest say once, few, many or name a class of expanded clone.

>TRBV6-1|TRBJ2-7|TRBD1|NA
TGTGCCAGCAGTGAAGGGACAGGGGGTGTGGACGAGCAGTACTTC
CASSEGTGGVDEQYF
>TRBV7-2|TRBJ2-1|NA|NA
TGTGCCAGCAGCCGAGGGGAATACAATGAGCAGTTCTTC
CASSRGEYNEQFF
>TRBV5-1|TRBJ2-2|TRBD1|NA
TGCGCCAGCACGACAGGGTTCGACACCGGGGAGCTGTTTTTT
CASTTGFDTGELFF
>TRBV12-3/TRBV12-4|TRBJ1-1|NA|few
TGTGCCAGCACCGTAGGCAGGTCTGGCACTGAAGCTTTCTTT
CASTVGRSGTEAFF
>TRBV6-5|TRBJ2-5|TRBD2|NA
TGTGCCAGCAGTTCAAGCGGGGTTAGAGAGACCCAGTACTTC
CASSSSGVRETQYF
>TRBV24-1|TRBJ2-3|NA|NA
TGTGCCACCAGTGATTACCCGCTAGCGGATACGCAGTATTTT
CATSDYPLADTQYF
>TRBV6-2/TRBV6-3|TRBJ1-5|NA|few
TGTGCCAGCAGTCCCCGACACCAGAATGGGCCCCAGCATTTT
CASSPRHQNGPQHF
>TRBV5-1|TRBJ2-3|TRBD2|NA
TGCGCCAGCAGCCTGAGCGGGGGTAGCAAAGATACGCAGTATTTT
CASSLSGGSKDTQYF
>TRBV6-6|TRBJ1-2|NA|few
TGTGCCAGCAGTTACCGGGGTCGATCCTATGGCTACACCTTC
CASSYRGRSYGYTF
>TRBV6-6|TRBJ1-6|TRBD1|NA
TGTGCCAGCAGTTACTCAACGACAGGGGGCACTTCACCCCTCCACTTT
CASSYSTTGGTSPLHF
>TRBV7-7|TRBJ2-2|NA|NA
TGTGCTAGCAGCTTGAACCCACTGGGCGGCGGGGAGCTGTTTTTT
CASSLNPLGGGELFF
>TRBV24-1|TRBJ2-2|NA|NA
TGTGCCACCAGTGATTTGAGGGGCGGGGAGCTGTTTTTT
CATSDLRGGELFF
>TRBV5-1|TRBJ2-7|NA|few
TGCGCCAGCAGCGAATGGGGGGAGTTCCCCTACGAGCAGTACTTC
CASSEWGEFPYEQYF
>TRBV9|TRBJ2-2|NA|NA
TGTGCCAGCAGCGACGGCTTCGCGAACACCGGGGAGCTGTTTTTT
CASSDGFANTGELFF
>TRBV5-4|TRBJ2-7|NA|NA
TGTGCCAGCAGCTTGGCAGGACACGGTGATTTCTACGAGCAGTACTTC
CASSLAGHGDFYEQYF
>TRBV7-6|TRBJ2-2|TRBD1|few
TGTGCCAGCAGCCCAACAGGGGGAAGGGGCACCGGGGAGCTGTTTTTT
CASSPTGGRGTGELFF
>TRBV19|TRBJ2-1|TRBD2|many
TGTGCCAGTAGTGGGGGAGGGGACTACAATGAGCAGTTCTTC
CASSGGGDYNEQFF
>TRBV14|TRBJ2-6|NA|once
TGTGCCAGCAGCCAGGGACTCCTCTCGTCCGGGGCCAACGTCCTGACTTTC
CASSQGLLSSGANVLTF
>TRBV7-9|TRBJ2-2|TRBD1|NA
TGTGCCAGCAGCCCGGGACAGGGGGCCGACACCGGGGAGCTGTTTTTT
CASSPGQGADTGELFF
>TRBV20-1|TRBJ2-1|NA|NA
TGCAGTGCCCCGTGGAATGAGCAGTTCTTC
CSAPWNEQFF
>TRBV11-3|TRBJ2-1|TRBD2|few
TGTGCCAGCAGCTTCGGGGGGGCGTCCGGTGAGCAGTTCTTC
CASSFGGASGEQFF
>TRBV4-1|TRBJ1-6|TRBD1|NA
TGCGCCAGCAGCCAAGTCCAGGGGGCGTATTCACCCCTCCACTTT
CASSQVQGAYSPLHF
>TRBV7-6|TRBJ1-6|NA|few
TGTGCCAGCAGCTTATCCCGAGGGCTCAATTCACCCCTCCACTTT
CASSLSRGLNSPLHF
>TRBV29-1|TRBJ2-7|NA|NA
TGCAGCGTCCTGCTAGCCTACGAGCAGTACTTC
CSVLLAYEQYF
>TRBV5-6|TRBJ2-5|TRBD2|NA
TGTGCCAGCAGCCCGCCGGGTAGCGGGGGGGCGGAGACCCAGTACTTC
CASSPPGSGGAETQYF
>TRBV7-9|TRBJ2-1|NA|NA
TGTGCCAGCAGCAGACCGGACTGGAGGAGGAATGAGCAGTTCTTC
CASSRPDWRRNEQFF
>TRBV19|TRBJ2-7|TRBD2|NA
TGTGCCAGTAGTATCAGGACTAGCGGGTCCTACGAGCAGTACTTC
CASSIRTSGSYEQYF
>TRBV4-2|TRBJ2-7|NA|few
TGTGCCAGCAGCCAAGAAGGAAGCGGGTACTACGAGCAGTACTTC
CASSQEGSGYYEQYF
>TRBV24-1|TRBJ2-1|NA|few
TGTGCCACCAGTGATTTGAGGGAGGGGGCGAATGAGCAGTTCTTC
CATSDLREGANEQFF
>TRBV10-3|TRBJ1-6|NA|NA
TGTGCCATCAGTGAATGGCCAGGGGCCGATTCACCCCTCCACTTT
CAISEWPGADSPLHF
>TRBV6-5|TRBJ1-1|NA|NA
TGTGCCACGTTAGGACTGTCAACTGGGATGAACACTGAAGCTTTCTTT
CATLGLSTGMNTEAFF
>TRBV5-6|TRBJ2-7|NA|NA
TGTGCCAGCAGCCAACTGCACTACGAGCAGTACTTC
CASSQLHYEQYF
>TRBV5-1|TRBJ2-3|NA|NA
TGCGCCAGCAGCTTTAGCAATCCGGCAGATACGCAGTATTTT
CASSFSNPADTQYF
>TRBV7-9|TRBJ2-3|TRBD2|NA
TGTGCCAGCAGCACCGACCTCGCTAGCGGAGTAGATACGCAGTATTTT
CASSTDLASGVDTQYF
>TRBV6-1|TRBJ1-5|NA|few
TGTGCCAGCAGTGACTCCCGACCTATGCCCCAGCATTTT
CASSDSRPMPQHF
>TRBV7-2|TRBJ2-1|TRBD2|NA
TGTGCCAGCAGCTTGGAGCGGGGGGGCTTCCATGAGCAGTTCTTC
CASSLERGGFHEQFF
>TRBV9|TRBJ2-2|TRBD2|NA
TGTGCCAGCAGCGGAATAGCGGGGACCCCGGACACCGGGGAGCTGTTTTTT
CASSGIAGTPDTGELFF
>TRBV29-1|TRBJ2-7|TRBD1|few
TGCAGCGTTGATGAGGGGACAGGGGGGTACGAGCAGTACTTC
CSVDEGTGGYEQYF
>TRBV27|TRBJ1-4|NA|NA
TGTGCCAGCAGTTTATCACTGGGGGGAAATGGGAAACTGTTTTTT
CASSLSLGGNGKLFF
>TRBV7-2|TRBJ2-3|TRBD1|many
TGTGCCAGCAGCTCGACAGGGAGCACAGATACGCAGTATTTT
CASSSTGSTDTQYF
>TRBV24-1|TRBJ2-3|TRBD1|NA
TGTGCCACCAGTGATTTCACGACCCTGGACAGGGAGGAAGATACGCAGTATTTT
CATSDFTTLDREEDTQYF
>TRBV5-1|TRBJ2-1|TRBD1|NA
TGCGCCAGCACCTCCGGGACAGGGGTAAATGAGCAGTTCTTC
CASTSGTGVNEQFF
>TRBV10-3|TRBJ2-7|TRBD1|NA
TGTGCCATCAGTGAAGGGGCAGGGGGGACAGGGGTCTACGAGCAGTACTTC
CAISEGAGGTGVYEQYF
>TRBV19|TRBJ1-1|NA|NA
TGTGCCAGTAGTATGGAGAGGGGATCGAACACTGAAGCTTTCTTT
CASSMERGSNTEAFF
>TRBV6-5|TRBJ1-1|TRBD1|NA
TGTGCCAGCAGTACTCGACAGGGGGCGGATGAAGCTTTCTTT
CASSTRQGADEAFF
>TRBV28|TRBJ1-5|NA|few
TGTGCCAGCAGTTTTCTTCAACCCCCTTATAGCAATCAGCCCCAGCATTTT
CASSFLQPPYSNQPQHF
>TRBV12-3/TRBV12-4|TRBJ2-7|NA|few
TGTGCCAGCAGTTTATCTGTGATCGAGCAGTACTTC
CASSLSVIEQYF
>TRBV6-5|TRBJ1-5|NA|few
TGTGCCAGCAGCAGGACAGTGAATAGCAATCAGCCCCAGCATTTT
CASSRTVNSNQPQHF
>TRBV5-1|TRBJ2-5|TRBD1|many
TGCGCCAGCAGCGGGGGACAGGGGGCAGAGACCCAGTACTTC
CASSGGQGAETQYF
>TRBV5-1|TRBJ1-1|NA|NA
TGCGCCAGCAGCGGCGGACAGTGGAACACTGAAGCTTTCTTT
CASSGGQWNTEAFF